Following are 8 T cell receptor beta chains from one sample sequenced in a study of early T cells in non-severe SARS-CoV-2 infection. TCRdb re-derived calls from the 5' RACE reads in MiXCR, one entry per CDR3 protein. The sample yields 30,000 to 40,000 distinct CDR3 sequences, approximately 7.1% seen once. Here the sequenced sample was whole blood, taken at baseline. These receptors originate from an adult who was a healthcare worker with PCR-confirmed SARS-CoV-2 infection or an uninfected control (not recorded which).

Ten or more counts support this clonotype. The chain joins TRBV4-3 to TRBJ1-4; D is undetermined. Germline CDR1 and CDR2: LGHNA and YSLEER. V lost 0 bases, J lost 8 bases, and 13 bases lay in between. This CDR3 is built from 15 residues. The CDR3 DNA is TGCGCCAGCAGCCAAGATGAGACCCGGGAGGAAAAACTGTTTTTT. Protein product: CASSQDETREEKLFF.

This clonotype occurred a few times. CDR3 nucleotide sequence: TGTGCCAGCTCGCTGGGACTAGCGGGGTCCGCTGGAGAGACCCAGTACTTC. Translation: CASSLGLAGSAGETQYF. The J gene is TRBJ2-5, the V gene TRBV18; 13 nucleotides agree with TRBD2. In germline, CDR1 is KGHSH, CDR2 LQKENI. The V gene end was trimmed by 6 bases and the J gene end by 4 bases; junction bases not matched to a gene: 11. The length of the CDR3 is 17 residues.

The V call is TRBV5-1, the J call TRBJ1-2; 12 nucleotides agree with TRBD1. With V trimmed by 1 base and J by 4 bases, 8 bases remained unmatched. CDR3 length equals 17 residues. Germline V lookup: CDR1 SGHRS, CDR2 YFSETQ. The chain's CDR3 is CASSLIGTGGLSYGYTF. The CDR3 coding sequence is TGCGCCAGCAGCTTGATCGGGACAGGGGGCCTTTCCTATGGCTACACCTTC.

This clonotype was counted ten times or more. The rearrangement uses TRBV24-1 and TRBJ2-2, with 7 bases identical to TRBD1. Unmatched junction bases numbered 0, after V lost 9 bases and J lost 0 bases. CDR3 length: 13 amino acids. The germline gives CDR1 KGHDR, CDR2 SFDVKD. The CDR3 coding sequence is TGTGCCACCGGGACAGCGAACACCGGGGAGCTGTTTTTT. It is translated as CATGTANTGELFF.

The chain joins TRBV19 to TRBJ1-6; D remains ambiguous. Germline V gene lookup returns CDR1 LNHDA and CDR2 SQIVND (reference sequence). Deletions cut 7 bases from V and 1 base from J, with 14 bases between. The CDR3 totals 16 residues. The CDR3 sequence: CASNGFAGSYNSPLHF. CDR3 DNA: TGTGCCAGTAATGGTTTCGCGGGGTCCTATAATTCACCCCTCCACTTT.

This chain uses TRBV9 with TRBJ2-2; tentative D call: TRBD1 (6 bases). CDR3 length: 14 residues. Trimming took 7 bases from V and 0 from J, leaving 10 bases between them. Germline-derived CDR1 and CDR2 are SGDLS and YYNGEE. The CDR3 sequence: CASAAGANTGELFF. As DNA, the CDR3 is TGTGCCAGCGCCGCAGGGGCGAACACCGGGGAGCTGTTTTTT.

The rearrangement uses TRBV10-2 and TRBJ1-1, with D maybe TRBD1 (5 bases). This CDR3 comprises 16 residues. Germline loops: CDR1 WSHSY, CDR2 SAAADI. Between the trimmed V and J ends, which lost 2 bases and 1 base, there was a span of 14 bases. The CDR3 DNA reads TGCGCCAGCAGTGAGGGGGCCGACAGAGGGAACACTGAAGCTTTCTTT. This translates into CASSEGADRGNTEAFF.

About this clonotype itself: This may come from a read error, since a much larger clone is one base off. The chain couples TRBV19 to TRBJ2-3; 10 nucleotides match TRBD1. This CDR3 region has 17 residues. CDR1 LNHDA and CDR2 SQIVND come from the germline V gene (reference sequence). V was pared by 4 bases and J by 2 bases, with 9 bases of the junction left unmatched. DNA of the CDR3: TGTGCCAGTAGTAAGATCCGGACAGGGGGATCCACAGATACGCAGTATTTT. The encoded protein is CASSKIRTGGSTDTQYF.